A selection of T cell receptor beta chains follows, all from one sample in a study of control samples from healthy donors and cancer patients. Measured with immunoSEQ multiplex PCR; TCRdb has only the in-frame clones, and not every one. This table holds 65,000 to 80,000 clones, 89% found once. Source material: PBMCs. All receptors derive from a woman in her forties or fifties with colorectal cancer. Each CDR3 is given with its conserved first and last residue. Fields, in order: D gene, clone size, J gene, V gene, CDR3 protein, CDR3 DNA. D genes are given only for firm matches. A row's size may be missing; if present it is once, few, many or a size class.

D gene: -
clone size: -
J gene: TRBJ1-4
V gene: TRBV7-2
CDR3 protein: CASSPWGGTNEKLFF
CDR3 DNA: TGTGCCAGCAGCCCATGGGGTGGAACTAATGAAAAACTGTTTTTT

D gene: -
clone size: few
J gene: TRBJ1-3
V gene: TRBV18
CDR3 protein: CASSPPALQVSSGNTIYF
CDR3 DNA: TGTGCCAGCTCACCACCCGCCCTACAGGTTTCCTCTGGAAACACCATATATTTT

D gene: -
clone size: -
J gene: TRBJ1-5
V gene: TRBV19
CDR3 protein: CASSPLGSLLVPQHF
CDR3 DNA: TGTGCCAGTAGTCCCTTGGGGAGCCTTCTAGTCCCCCAGCATTTT

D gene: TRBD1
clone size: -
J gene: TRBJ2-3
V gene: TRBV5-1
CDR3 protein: CASSLGGQGGTDTQYF
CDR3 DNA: TGCGCCAGCAGCTTGGGGGGACAGGGAGGGACAGATACGCAGTATTTT

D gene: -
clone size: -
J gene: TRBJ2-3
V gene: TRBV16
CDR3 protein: CASSQSSEGEQYF
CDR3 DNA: TGTGCCAGCAGCCAATCTTCAGAGGGAGAGCAGTATTTT

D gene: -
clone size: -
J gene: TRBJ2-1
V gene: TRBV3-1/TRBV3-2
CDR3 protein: CASSTRLGFVDEQFF
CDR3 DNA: TGTGCCAGCAGCACCCGACTAGGGTTTGTGGATGAGCAGTTCTTC

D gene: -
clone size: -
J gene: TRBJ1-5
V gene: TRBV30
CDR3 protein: CAWSVSGGQPQHF
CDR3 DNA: TGTGCCTGGAGTGTCTCGGGTGGACAGCCCCAGCATTTT

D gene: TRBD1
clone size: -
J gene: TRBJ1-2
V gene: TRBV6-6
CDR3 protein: CASSPGQGAAGYTF
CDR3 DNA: TGTGCCAGCAGTCCCGGACAGGGGGCTGCTGGCTACACCTTC

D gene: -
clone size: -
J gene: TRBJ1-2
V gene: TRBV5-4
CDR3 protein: CASSLGGGYTF
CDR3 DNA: TGTGCCAGCAGCTTGGGTGGTGGCTACACCTTC

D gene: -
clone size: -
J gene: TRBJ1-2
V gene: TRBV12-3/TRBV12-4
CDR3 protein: CASSLGYGYTF
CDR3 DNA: TGTGCCAGCAGTTTGGGGTATGGCTACACCTTC

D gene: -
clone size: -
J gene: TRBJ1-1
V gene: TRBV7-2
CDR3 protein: CAAGLRDTEAFF
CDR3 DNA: TGTGCCGCGGGGCTAAGGGACACTGAAGCTTTCTTT

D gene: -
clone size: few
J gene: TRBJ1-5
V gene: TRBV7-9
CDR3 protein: CASSLDVQPQHF
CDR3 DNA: TGTGCCAGCAGCTTAGATGTTCAGCCCCAGCATTTT

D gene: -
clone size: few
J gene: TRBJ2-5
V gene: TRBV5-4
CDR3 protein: CASGLMDGRETQYF
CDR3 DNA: TGTGCCAGCGGGCTAATGGACGGCCGGGAGACCCAGTACTTC

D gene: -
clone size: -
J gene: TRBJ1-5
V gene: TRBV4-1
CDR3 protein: CASSQGSNQPQHF
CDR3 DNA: TGCGCCAGCAGCCAAGGAAGCAATCAGCCCCAGCATTTT

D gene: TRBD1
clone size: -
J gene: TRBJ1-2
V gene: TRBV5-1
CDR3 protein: CASSAGQGALNYGYTF
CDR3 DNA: TGCGCCAGCAGCGCCGGACAGGGGGCCCTTAACTATGGCTACACCTTC

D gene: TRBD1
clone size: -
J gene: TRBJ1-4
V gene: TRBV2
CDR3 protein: CASSVDRLNEKLFF
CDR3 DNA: TGTGCCAGCAGTGTGGACAGGTTAAATGAAAAACTGTTTTTT

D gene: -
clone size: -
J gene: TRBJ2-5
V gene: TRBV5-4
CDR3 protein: CASSLFGEPRETQYF
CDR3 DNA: TGTGCCAGCAGCTTGTTTGGGGAACCAAGAGAGACCCAGTACTTC

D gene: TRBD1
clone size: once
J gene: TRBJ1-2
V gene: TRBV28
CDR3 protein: CASTGGNHGYTF
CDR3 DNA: TGTGCCAGCACAGGGGGAAACCATGGCTACACCTTC

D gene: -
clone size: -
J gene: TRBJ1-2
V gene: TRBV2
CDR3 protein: CASRRGFGVLNYGYTF
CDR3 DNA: TGTGCCAGCAGGAGGGGGTTCGGGGTACTTAACTATGGCTACACCTTC

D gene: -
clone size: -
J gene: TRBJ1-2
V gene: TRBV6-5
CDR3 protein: CASNKDRPNYGYTF
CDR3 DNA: TGTGCCAGCAATAAAGACAGGCCTAACTATGGCTACACCTTC

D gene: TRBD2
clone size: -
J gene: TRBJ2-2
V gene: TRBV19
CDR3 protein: CASSISASGGRRTGELFF
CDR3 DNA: TGTGCCAGTAGTATCTCGGCTAGCGGGGGGCGGCGCACCGGGGAGCTGTTTTTT

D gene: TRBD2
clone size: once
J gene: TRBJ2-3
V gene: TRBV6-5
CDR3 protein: CASSRGRAAATQYF
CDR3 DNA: TGTGCCAGCAGCCGCGGGAGGGCAGCAGCTACGCAGTATTTT

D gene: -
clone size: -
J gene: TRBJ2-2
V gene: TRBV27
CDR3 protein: CASSQWGTGGELFF
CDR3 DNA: TGTGCCAGCAGTCAGTGGGGGACGGGCGGGGAGCTGTTTTTT

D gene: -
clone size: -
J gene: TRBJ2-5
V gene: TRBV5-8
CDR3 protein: CASNGGGIQETQYF
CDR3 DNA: TGTGCCAGCAATGGTGGGGGGATCCAAGAGACCCAGTACTTC

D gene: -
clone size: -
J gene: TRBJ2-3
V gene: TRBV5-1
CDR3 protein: CASSPPNLITDTQYF
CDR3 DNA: TGCGCCAGCAGCCCCCCTAACCTAATCACAGATACGCAGTATTTT

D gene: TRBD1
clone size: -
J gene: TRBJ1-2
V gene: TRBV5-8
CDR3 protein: CASSPRTGGNYGYTF
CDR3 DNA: TGTGCCAGCAGCCCCCGGACAGGGGGAAACTATGGCTACACCTTC

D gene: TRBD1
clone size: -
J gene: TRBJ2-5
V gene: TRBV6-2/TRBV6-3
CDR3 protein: CASSYSGQGAQETQYF
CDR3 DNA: TGTGCCAGCAGTTATTCTGGACAGGGGGCACAAGAGACCCAGTACTTC

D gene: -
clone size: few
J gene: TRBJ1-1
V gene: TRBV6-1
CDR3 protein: CASSEARQAFF
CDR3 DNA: TGTGCCAGCAGTGAAGCTCGGCAGGCTTTCTTT

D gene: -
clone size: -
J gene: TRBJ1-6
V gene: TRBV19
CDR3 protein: CASSGTLDSPLHF
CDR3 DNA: TGTGCCAGTAGTGGGACACTCGATTCACCCCTCCACTTT

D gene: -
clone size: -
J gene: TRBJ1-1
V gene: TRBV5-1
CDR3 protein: CASSLVSDTEAFF
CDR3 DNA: TGCGCCAGCAGCCTGGTATCTGACACTGAAGCTTTCTTT

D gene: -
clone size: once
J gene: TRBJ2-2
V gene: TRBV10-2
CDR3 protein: CASSEGRQKIGELFF
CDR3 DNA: TGCGCCAGCAGTGAGGGGAGGCAAAAGATCGGGGAGCTGTTTTTT

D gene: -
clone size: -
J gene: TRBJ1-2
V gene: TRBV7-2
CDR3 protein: CASSLDGGGLNYGYTF
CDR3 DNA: TGTGCCAGCAGCTTAGATGGCGGGGGGCTCAACTATGGCTACACCTTC

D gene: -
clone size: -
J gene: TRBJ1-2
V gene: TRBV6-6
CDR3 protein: CASSKGDYGYTF
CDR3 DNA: TGTGCCAGCAGTAAAGGAGACTATGGCTACACCTTC

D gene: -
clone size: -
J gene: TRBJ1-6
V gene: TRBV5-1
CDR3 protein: CASSLEGPPRGSPLHF
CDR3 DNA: TGCGCCAGCAGCTTGGAAGGTCCGCCACGAGGGTCACCCCTCCACTTT

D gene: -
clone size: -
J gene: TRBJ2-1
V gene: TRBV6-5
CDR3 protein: CASSYRGKSYNEQFF
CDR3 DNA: TGTGCCAGCAGTTACAGGGGGAAAAGCTACAATGAGCAGTTCTTC

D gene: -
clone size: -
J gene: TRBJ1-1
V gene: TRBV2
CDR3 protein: CASMGTEAFF
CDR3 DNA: TGTGCCAGCATGGGCACTGAAGCTTTCTTT

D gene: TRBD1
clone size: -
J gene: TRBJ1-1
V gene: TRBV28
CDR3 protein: CASSFRGLSTEAFF
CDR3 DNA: TGTGCCAGCAGCTTCAGGGGGCTCAGCACTGAAGCTTTCTTT

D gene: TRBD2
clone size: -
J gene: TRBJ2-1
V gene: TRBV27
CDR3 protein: CASSLTLAGGQNEQFF
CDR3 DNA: TGTGCCAGCAGTTTGACCCTAGCGGGGGGGCAAAATGAGCAGTTCTTC

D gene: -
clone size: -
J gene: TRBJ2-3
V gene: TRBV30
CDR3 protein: CAWSGGSTDTQYF
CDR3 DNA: TGTGCCTGGAGTGGGGGAAGCACAGATACGCAGTATTTT

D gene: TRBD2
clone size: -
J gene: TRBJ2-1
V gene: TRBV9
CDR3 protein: CASSNRGGINEQFF
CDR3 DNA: TGTGCCAGCAGCAACCGGGGGGGCATCAATGAGCAGTTCTTC

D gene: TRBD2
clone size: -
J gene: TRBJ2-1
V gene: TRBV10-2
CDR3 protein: CASSESTSAYNEQFF
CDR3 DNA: TGCGCCAGCAGTGAATCAACTAGCGCCTACAATGAGCAGTTCTTC